The entry below describes one T cell receptor beta chain. Antigen unknown. This record comes from a study of OX40 agonist ivuxolimab in advanced cancers. Looking at the study overall: Prior therapy, whether anti-PD-1, anti-PD-L1 or anti-CTLA-4, was allowed, and 40% had some. The study, taken as a whole, reports: What antigens the expanded peripheral T cells recognized was never established.

The investigators sampled blood at baseline, at cycle 4 day 1, and at cycle 7 day 1. The trim removed 7 bases at V and 3 bases at J, leaving 4 bases unmatched. From germline, CDR1 is SNHLY and CDR2 FYNNEI. The CDR3 length is 15 residues. Repertoires were generated with immunoSEQ multiplex PCR, while TCRdb's copy carries only in-frame clones and drops some. The data show tens of thousands of clones, approximately 80% seen once. The sample in question was CD4+ or CD8+ T cells sorted from blood, obtained in a trial of the OX40 agonist ivuxolimab. This sequence joins TRBV2 and TRBJ1-5, with 12 bases lining up with TRBD1. The clonotype originates from an adult with an advanced solid tumor such as melanoma, head and neck, liver or kidney cancer. The DNA for the CDR3 is TGTGCCAGCAAGGGACAGGGGGCCAACAATCAGCCCCAGCATTTT. This codes for CASKGQGANNQPQHF. Complete variable domain (other parts from reference TRBV2 and TRBJ1-5): EPEVTQTPSHQVTQMGQEVILRCVPISNHLYFYWYRQILGQKVEFLVSFYNNEISEKSEIFDDQFSVERPDGSNFTLKIRSTKLEDSAMYFCASKGQGANNQPQHFGDGTRLSIL.